Only a few counts were recorded for the clone carrying this TCR beta chain. The data derive from a study of blood T cell repertoires in COVID-19. Study details: Samples representing acute and convalescent COVID-19 were sourced from the United States, Italy and Spain. The analysed material was cDNA or gDNA that came from T cells, B-cell-depleted T cells, or PBMCs.

Trimming took off 5 bases at V and 4 bases at J, with 12 bases between the two ends. Germline V CDR1 and CDR2: SEHNR, FQNEAQ (reference sequence). The CDR3 extends over 13 amino acids. The protocol was immunoSEQ multiplex PCR, while the TCRdb copy is restricted to in-frame clones and leaves out a portion. In the table there are 75,000 to 100,000 clones, 85% to 90% of which are singletons. This receptor was identified in a human donor in a cohort sampled during active COVID-19. The chain is built from TRBV7-9 and TRBJ2-7, with D perhaps matching TRBD2 (5 bases). Sequencing was carried out using peripheral blood. The CDR3 protein is CASSTRDRYEQYF. DNA for the CDR3: TGTGCCAGCAGCACTAGAGACCGTTACGAGCAGTACTTC.